The rows below give T cell receptor beta chains drawn from one sample of a study of cytomegalovirus exposure and HLA in healthy donors. TCRdb's copy holds only in-frame clones and misses some; the assay was immunoSEQ multiplex PCR. Among some 120,000 clones, approximately 87% were seen once, and the ten largest hold around 18%. The specimen sequenced was PBMCs. These TCRs come from a man aged 18 to 30 in good health and CMV-seropositive. CDR3s include the opening cysteine and the closing phenylalanine or tryptophan. The order of the fields is CDR3 protein, CDR3 DNA, V gene, D gene, J gene, clone size. D genes are given only for firm matches. Clone size is shown for a subset of rows, as once, few, many or a class of expanded clone.

CASSLVPQGSGEQYF,TGCGCCAGCAGCTTGGTCCCACAGGGGTCGGGCGAGCAGTACTTC,TRBV5-1,TRBD1,TRBJ2-7,NA
CASTSGRGGPSYNEQFF,TGTGCCAGTACCTCTGGGCGGGGGGGCCCGTCCTACAATGAGCAGTTCTTC,TRBV19,TRBD2,TRBJ2-1,NA
CASSAPGGAVNTQYF,TGTGCCAGCAGCGCCCCCGGGGGGGCTGTAAATACGCAGTATTTT,TRBV9,TRBD2,TRBJ2-3,NA
CASKSMRTGNTIYF,TGTGCCAGTAAGTCCATGAGGACTGGAAACACCATATATTTT,TRBV19,NA,TRBJ1-3,NA
CASSESPSGGETQYF,TGTGCCAGCAGTGAATCGCCTAGCGGGGGAGAGACCCAGTACTTC,TRBV2,TRBD2,TRBJ2-5,NA
CASSFTNYNEQFF,TGTGCCAGCAGTTTCACTAACTACAATGAGCAGTTCTTC,TRBV6-5,NA,TRBJ2-1,once
CSVESQGLDTGELFF,TGCAGCGTTGAAAGTCAGGGCCTAGACACCGGGGAGCTGTTTTTT,TRBV29-1,NA,TRBJ2-2,NA
CASSYGTGGTEAFF,TGTGCCAGCAGTTACGGGACAGGGGGCACTGAAGCTTTCTTT,TRBV27,TRBD1,TRBJ1-1,NA
CASSPRGTVNLSNQPQHF,TGTGCCAGCAGCCCACGAGGGACAGTTAACCTCAGCAATCAGCCCCAGCATTTT,TRBV2,TRBD1,TRBJ1-5,NA
CAWSYNRLGEAFF,TGTGCCTGGAGTTATAACAGGCTGGGAGAAGCTTTCTTT,TRBV30,NA,TRBJ1-1,NA
CASSVIAGSTDTQYF,TGTGCCAGCAGTGTTATAGCGGGAAGCACAGATACGCAGTATTTT,TRBV2,TRBD2,TRBJ2-3,NA
CASSLEGTGSYEQYF,TGTGCCAGCAGCTTAGAAGGGACAGGATCCTACGAGCAGTACTTC,TRBV7-2,TRBD1,TRBJ2-7,NA
CAWSGAAFNSPLHF,TGTGCCTGGAGTGGGGCAGCCTTTAATTCACCCCTCCACTTT,TRBV30,NA,TRBJ1-6,NA
CASSLAGGTYNEQFF,TGCGCCAGCAGCTTAGCGGGGGGAACCTACAATGAGCAGTTCTTC,TRBV5-1,TRBD2,TRBJ2-1,NA
CASSRTGGIWELFF,TGTGCCAGTAGTAGGACAGGGGGTATTTGGGAGCTGTTTTTT,TRBV19,TRBD1,TRBJ2-2,NA
CSVDGERQGLAFTDTQYF,TGCAGCGTTGACGGCGAACGGCAGGGACTAGCGTTCACAGATACGCAGTATTTT,TRBV29-1,TRBD2,TRBJ2-3,NA
CASRSGGGSYEQYF,TGTGCAAGTCGCTCTGGCGGGGGTAGCTACGAGCAGTACTTC,TRBV12-2,NA,TRBJ2-7,once
CASSIGTGGLTGELFF,TGTGCCAGTAGTATCGGAACAGGGGGCTTGACCGGGGAGCTGTTTTTT,TRBV19,TRBD1,TRBJ2-2,NA
CASSLWGGPTGNTIYF,TGTGCCAGCAGCTTATGGGGCGGCCCGACTGGAAACACCATATATTTT,TRBV13,NA,TRBJ1-3,NA
CASSSGGLETQYF,TGTGCCAGCAGTTCGGGGGGGCTGGAGACCCAGTACTTC,TRBV28,TRBD2,TRBJ2-5,NA
CAISEADRAGHNEQFF,TGTGCCATCAGCGAGGCCGACAGGGCGGGTCACAATGAGCAGTTCTTC,TRBV10-3,TRBD1,TRBJ2-1,NA
CASSLATGNTEAFF,TGCGCCAGCAGCTTGGCGACAGGGAACACTGAAGCTTTCTTT,TRBV5-1,NA,TRBJ1-1,NA
CASSQDPSSGANVLTF,TGTGCCAGCAGCCAAGATCCTTCCTCTGGGGCCAACGTCCTGACTTTC,TRBV14,NA,TRBJ2-6,NA
CASSIPPAGGKLFF,TGTGCCAGTAGTATACCCCCCGCAGGGGGAAAACTGTTTTTT,TRBV19,TRBD1,TRBJ1-4,NA
CASRNSGGLTDTQYF,TGTGCCAGTAGGAATAGCGGGGGCCTCACAGATACGCAGTATTTT,TRBV19,TRBD2,TRBJ2-3,NA
CASRTGTGSYEQYF,TGTGCCAGTAGGACCGGGACAGGGTCCTACGAGCAGTACTTC,TRBV19,TRBD1,TRBJ2-7,NA
CASSSGTSYEQYF,TGCGCCAGCAGCTCCGGGACTTCCTACGAGCAGTACTTC,TRBV5-1,NA,TRBJ2-7,NA
CATQTGTGVDGYTF,TGTGCCACCCAAACCGGGACAGGGGTTGATGGCTACACCTTC,TRBV10-3,TRBD1,TRBJ1-2,NA
CASRTGGGYNQPQHF,TGTGCCAGCAGGACGGGGGGGGGATACAATCAGCCCCAGCATTTT,TRBV2,NA,TRBJ1-5,NA
CAWSREGNQPQHF,TGTGCCTGGAGTCGGGAGGGCAATCAGCCCCAGCATTTT,TRBV30,NA,TRBJ1-5,NA
CASSSGQYYNEQFF,TGCGCCAGCAGCTCGGGACAGTACTACAATGAGCAGTTCTTC,TRBV5-1,TRBD1,TRBJ2-1,NA
CASSRGQLGVWSGELFF,TGTGCCAGTAGCAGGGGGCAGTTGGGAGTGTGGTCCGGGGAGCTGTTTTTT,TRBV19,TRBD1,TRBJ2-2,NA
CATIEGVGQEVYNGYTF,TGTGCCACCATCGAAGGTGTGGGACAGGAGGTATACAATGGCTACACCTTC,TRBV2,TRBD1,TRBJ1-2,NA
CASSRVEGQPQHF,TGTGCCAGTAGTAGGGTCGAGGGTCAGCCCCAGCATTTT,TRBV19,NA,TRBJ1-5,NA
CASYPKEGTGARNTEAFF,TGCGCCAGCTACCCCAAAGAAGGGACAGGGGCTCGGAACACTGAAGCTTTCTTT,TRBV4-1,TRBD1,TRBJ1-1,NA
CASSLGPGAGGSEQYF,TGCGCCAGCAGCTTGGGGCCCGGAGCGGGGGGGAGCGAGCAGTACTTC,TRBV5-1,TRBD2,TRBJ2-7,NA
CASSIKRENTEAFF,TGTGCCAGCAGCATCAAACGGGAGAACACTGAAGCTTTCTTT,TRBV7-9,NA,TRBJ1-1,once
CASSSGWQGEAFF,TGTGCCAGCAGCTCGGGTTGGCAGGGTGAAGCTTTCTTT,TRBV5-6,NA,TRBJ1-1,NA
CASSLGQGAETQYF,TGTGCCAGCAGCTTGGGACAGGGGGCCGAGACCCAGTACTTC,TRBV5-6,TRBD1,TRBJ2-5,NA
CASSFAGVNTEAFF,TGTGCCAGCAGCTTTGCGGGCGTCAACACTGAAGCTTTCTTT,TRBV11-2,NA,TRBJ1-1,NA